These T cell receptor beta chains were read from a single sample in a study of blood T cell repertoires in COVID-19. Sequencing used immunoSEQ multiplex PCR; TCRdb keeps in-frame clones, though not all of them. The sample lists 140,000 to 150,000 clones, roughly 89% occurring once. Sequencing used peripheral blood. Source of these receptors: a man in his 60s with active or convalescent COVID-19. CDR3s include the opening cysteine and the closing phenylalanine or tryptophan. Fields, in order: J gene, clone size, V gene, D gene, CDR3 protein, CDR3 DNA. The D gene is left open where the match is weak. Clone size is not always given. Where it is, it says once, few, many or a class for expanded clones.

>TRBJ2-3|-|TRBV6-1|TRBD2
CASSERGVGTDTQYF
TGTGCCAGCAGTGAACGGGGGGTCGGGACAGATACGCAGTATTTT
>TRBJ2-3|-|TRBV4-3|TRBD1
CASSLDRGSGTDTQYF
TGCGCCAGCAGCCTCGACAGGGGGAGCGGCACAGATACGCAGTATTTT
>TRBJ2-2|-|TRBV7-2|TRBD2
CASSLARASGGARELFF
TGTGCCAGCAGCTTAGCGCGGGCCAGCGGGGGGGCAAGGGAGCTGTTTTTT
>TRBJ2-1|-|TRBV7-9|TRBD2
CASSWGLAGSDEQFF
TGTGCCAGCAGCTGGGGACTAGCGGGGAGCGATGAGCAGTTCTTC
>TRBJ2-2|-|TRBV28|TRBD2
CASSLLAGGTGELFF
TGTGCCAGCAGCCTACTAGCGGGGGGCACCGGGGAGCTGTTTTTT
>TRBJ1-2|-|TRBV9|TRBD1
CASSIRTTGQHTF
TGTGCCAGCAGCATCCGTACGACGGGACAGCACACCTTC
>TRBJ1-2|-|TRBV7-2|-
CASRATVYGYTF
TGTGCCAGCAGGGCGACAGTATATGGCTACACCTTC
>TRBJ2-7|-|TRBV5-5|-
CASSGGPYYEQYF
TGTGCCAGCAGTGGCGGGCCGTACTACGAGCAGTACTTC
>TRBJ1-5|-|TRBV29-1|TRBD1
CSVMTGGNQPQHF
TGCAGCGTTATGACAGGGGGAAATCAGCCCCAGCATTTT
>TRBJ1-2|-|TRBV2|-
CASSVGLSGGYTF
TGTGCCAGCAGTGTAGGACTATCCGGTGGCTACACCTTC
>TRBJ1-5|-|TRBV19|TRBD1
CASSMGRGDQPQHF
TGTGCCAGTAGTATGGGCAGGGGGGATCAGCCCCAGCATTTT
>TRBJ2-7|-|TRBV6-1|-
CASSDPIKGPLQGEQYF
TGTGCCAGCAGTGACCCAATTAAAGGACCCCTTCAGGGCGAGCAGTACTTC
>TRBJ2-3|-|TRBV9|TRBD2
CASSLGRAMNTQYF
TGTGCCAGCAGCTTGGGGAGGGCAATGAATACGCAGTATTTT
>TRBJ2-5|-|TRBV6-1|-
CASSEGELETQYF
TGTGCCAGCAGTGAAGGAGAATTAGAGACCCAGTACTTC
>TRBJ1-1|once|TRBV7-2|-
CASTRALFTEAFF
TGTGCCAGCACCCGTGCACTTTTCACTGAAGCTTTCTTT
>TRBJ1-3|-|TRBV2|TRBD1
CASGRQGISGNTIYF
TGTGCCAGCGGGAGACAGGGAATCTCTGGAAACACCATATATTTT
>TRBJ2-1|-|TRBV19|TRBD2
CASSTAGTSRINEQFF
TGTGCCAGTAGTACCGCCGGGACTAGTCGGATCAATGAGCAGTTCTTC
>TRBJ1-4|once|TRBV7-2|-
CASQQGATNEKLFF
TGTGCCAGTCAACAGGGTGCAACTAATGAAAAACTGTTTTTT
>TRBJ2-5|-|TRBV6-5|TRBD1
CASSRTRDRQETQYF
TGTGCCAGCAGCCGCACCCGGGACAGGCAAGAGACCCAGTACTTC
>TRBJ2-1|-|TRBV11-2|TRBD2
CASSLRYGGRSYNEQFF
TGTGCCAGCAGCTTAAGGTACGGCGGGAGATCCTACAATGAGCAGTTCTTC
>TRBJ2-3|-|TRBV24-1|TRBD2
CATSDRQRDTDTQYF
TGTGCCACCAGTGATCGCCAGCGGGACACAGATACGCAGTATTTT
>TRBJ1-6|-|TRBV21-1|-
CASSIRRGSYNSPLHF
TGTGCCAGCAGCATCAGGAGGGGCTCCTATAATTCACCCCTCCACTTT
>TRBJ2-3|-|TRBV4-3|TRBD2
CASSQRSSGGSDTQYF
TGCGCCAGCAGCCAAAGGTCTAGCGGGGGTTCGGATACGCAGTATTTT
>TRBJ1-2|-|TRBV3-1/TRBV3-2|TRBD1
CASSRTGGEGYTF
TGTGCCAGCAGCCGAACAGGGGGTGAGGGCTACACCTTC
>TRBJ2-7|-|TRBV6-5|TRBD2
CARPRTSGAYEQYF
TGTGCCAGGCCCAGGACTAGCGGGGCCTACGAGCAGTACTTC
>TRBJ2-4|-|TRBV15|-
CATSRVGSGTKNIQYF
TGTGCCACCAGCAGAGTAGGTTCGGGGACCAAAAACATTCAGTACTTC
>TRBJ1-4|-|TRBV21-1|-
CASLYTVWGGPNEKLFF
TGTGCCAGCCTTTATACAGTCTGGGGGGGACCGAATGAAAAACTGTTTTTT
>TRBJ2-3|-|TRBV28|TRBD2
CASSFSGSGDTQYF
TGTGCCAGCAGTTTTAGCGGGAGCGGAGATACGCAGTATTTT